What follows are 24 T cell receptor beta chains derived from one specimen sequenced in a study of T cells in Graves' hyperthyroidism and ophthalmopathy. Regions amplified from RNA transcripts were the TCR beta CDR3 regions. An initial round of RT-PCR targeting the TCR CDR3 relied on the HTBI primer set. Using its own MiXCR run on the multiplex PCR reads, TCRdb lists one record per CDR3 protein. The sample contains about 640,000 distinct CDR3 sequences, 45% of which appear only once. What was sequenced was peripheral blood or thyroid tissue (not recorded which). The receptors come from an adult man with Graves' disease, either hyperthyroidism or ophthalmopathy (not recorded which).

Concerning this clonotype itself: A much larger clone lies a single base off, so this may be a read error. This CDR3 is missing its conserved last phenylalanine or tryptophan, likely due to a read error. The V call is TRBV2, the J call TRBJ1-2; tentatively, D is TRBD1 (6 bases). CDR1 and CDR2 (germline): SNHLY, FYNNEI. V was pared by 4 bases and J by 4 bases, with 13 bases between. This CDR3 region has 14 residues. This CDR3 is CASSGRGRGYGYTL. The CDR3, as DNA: TGTGCCAGCAGTGGCCGGGGGCGCGGCTATGGCTACACCCTC.

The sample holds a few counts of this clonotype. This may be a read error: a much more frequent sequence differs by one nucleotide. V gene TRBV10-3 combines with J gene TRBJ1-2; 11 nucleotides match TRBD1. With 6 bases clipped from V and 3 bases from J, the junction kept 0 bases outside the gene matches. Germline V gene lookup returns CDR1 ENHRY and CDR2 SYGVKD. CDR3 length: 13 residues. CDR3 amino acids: CAIRGQGDYGYTF. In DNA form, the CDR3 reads TGTGCCATCAGGGGACAGGGGGACTATGGCTACACCTTC.

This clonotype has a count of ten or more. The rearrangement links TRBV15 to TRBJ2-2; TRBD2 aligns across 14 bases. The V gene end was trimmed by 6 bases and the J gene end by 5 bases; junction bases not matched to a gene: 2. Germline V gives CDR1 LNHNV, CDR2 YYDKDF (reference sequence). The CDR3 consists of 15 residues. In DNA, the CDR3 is TGTGCCACCAGTCGGACTAGCGGGGGGACCGGGGAGCTGTTTTTT. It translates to CATSRTSGGTGELFF.

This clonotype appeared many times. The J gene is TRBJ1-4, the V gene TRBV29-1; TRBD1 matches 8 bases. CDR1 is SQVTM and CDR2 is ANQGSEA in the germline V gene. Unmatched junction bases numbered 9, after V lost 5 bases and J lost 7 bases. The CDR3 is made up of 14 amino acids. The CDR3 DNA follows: TGCAGCGTTATCAGGACAGGGAAGGGTGAAAAACTGTTTTTT. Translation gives CSVIRTGKGEKLFF.

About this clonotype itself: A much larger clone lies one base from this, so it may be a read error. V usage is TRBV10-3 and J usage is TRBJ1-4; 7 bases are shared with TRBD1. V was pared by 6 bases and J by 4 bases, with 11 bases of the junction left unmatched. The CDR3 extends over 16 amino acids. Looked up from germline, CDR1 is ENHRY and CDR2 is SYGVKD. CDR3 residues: CAIRDGGTEFNEKLFF. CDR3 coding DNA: TGTGCCATCAGGGACGGTGGGACAGAATTTAATGAAAAACTGTTTTTT.

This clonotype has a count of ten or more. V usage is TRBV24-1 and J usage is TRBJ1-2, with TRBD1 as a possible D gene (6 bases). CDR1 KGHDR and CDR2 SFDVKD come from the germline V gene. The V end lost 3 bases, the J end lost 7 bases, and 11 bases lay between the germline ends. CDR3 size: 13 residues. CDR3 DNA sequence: TGTGCCACCAGTGATCTGACAGGAGGTGGCTACACCTTC. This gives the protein CATSDLTGGGYTF.

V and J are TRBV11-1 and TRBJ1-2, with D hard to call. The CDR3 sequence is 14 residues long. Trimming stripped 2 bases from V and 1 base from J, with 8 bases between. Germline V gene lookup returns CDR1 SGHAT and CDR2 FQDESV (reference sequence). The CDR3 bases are TGTGCCAGCAGCTTACTGCCAGGTAACTATGGCTACACCTTC. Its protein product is CASSLLPGNYGYTF. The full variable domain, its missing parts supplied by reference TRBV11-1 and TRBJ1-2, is EAEVAQSPRYKITEKSQAVAFWCDPISGHATLYWYRQILGQGPELLVQFQDESVVDDSQLPKDRFSAERLKGVDSTLKIQPAELGDSAMYLCASSLLPGNYGYTFGSGTRLTVV.

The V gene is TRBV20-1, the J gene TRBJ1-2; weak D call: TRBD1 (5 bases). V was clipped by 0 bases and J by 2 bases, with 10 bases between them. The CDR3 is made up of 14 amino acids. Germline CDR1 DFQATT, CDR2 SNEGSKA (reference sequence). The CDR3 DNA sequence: TGCAGTGCTAGAGAAGGGGCGATAAACTATGGCTACACCTTC. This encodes CSAREGAINYGYTF.

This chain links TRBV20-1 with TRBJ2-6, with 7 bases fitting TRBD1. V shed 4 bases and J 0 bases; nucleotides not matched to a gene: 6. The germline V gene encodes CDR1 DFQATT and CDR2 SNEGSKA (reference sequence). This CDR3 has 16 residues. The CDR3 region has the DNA TGCAGTGCTAAAGGACAGGCCAGCTCTGGGGCCAACGTCCTGACTTTC. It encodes CSAKGQASSGANVLTF.

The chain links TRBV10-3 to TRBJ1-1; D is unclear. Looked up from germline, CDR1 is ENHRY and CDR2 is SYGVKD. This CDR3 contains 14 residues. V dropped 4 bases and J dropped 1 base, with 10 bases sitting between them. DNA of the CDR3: TGTGCCATCAGTGTAGCAGGCCCGAACACTGAAGCTTTCTTT. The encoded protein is CAISVAGPNTEAFF.

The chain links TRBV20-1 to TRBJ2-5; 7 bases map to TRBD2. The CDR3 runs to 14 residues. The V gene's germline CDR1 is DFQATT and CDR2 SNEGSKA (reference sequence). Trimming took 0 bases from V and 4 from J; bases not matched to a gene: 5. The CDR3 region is CSAREGGVLETQYF. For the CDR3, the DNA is TGCAGTGCTAGAGAGGGAGGGGTTCTAGAGACCCAGTACTTC.

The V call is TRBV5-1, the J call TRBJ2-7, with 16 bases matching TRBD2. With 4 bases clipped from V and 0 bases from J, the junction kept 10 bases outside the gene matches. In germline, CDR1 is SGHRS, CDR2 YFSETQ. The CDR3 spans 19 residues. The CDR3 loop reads CASSPIQGLAGGISYEQYF. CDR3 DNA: TGCGCCAGCAGCCCCATCCAGGGACTAGCGGGGGGGATCTCCTACGAGCAGTACTTC.

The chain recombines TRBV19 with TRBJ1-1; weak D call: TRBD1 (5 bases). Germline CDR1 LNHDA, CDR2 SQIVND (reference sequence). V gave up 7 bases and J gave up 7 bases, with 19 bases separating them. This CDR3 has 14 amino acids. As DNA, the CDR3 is TGTGCCAGTACGCGACGGGGGTTGGGGGATGAAGCTTTCTTT. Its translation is CASTRRGLGDEAFF.

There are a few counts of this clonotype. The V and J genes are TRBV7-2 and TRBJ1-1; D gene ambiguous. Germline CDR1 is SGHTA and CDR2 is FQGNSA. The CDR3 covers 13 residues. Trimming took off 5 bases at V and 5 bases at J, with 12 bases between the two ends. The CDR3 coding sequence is TGTGCCAGCAGCCCCGATAGGCTGACTGAAGCTTTCTTT. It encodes CASSPDRLTEAFF.

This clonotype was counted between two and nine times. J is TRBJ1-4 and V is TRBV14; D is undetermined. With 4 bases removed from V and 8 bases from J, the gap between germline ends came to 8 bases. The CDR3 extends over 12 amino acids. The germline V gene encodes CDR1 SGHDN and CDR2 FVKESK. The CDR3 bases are TGTGCCAGCAGCCCCTCGCGCGAAAAACTGTTTTTT. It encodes CASSPSREKLFF.

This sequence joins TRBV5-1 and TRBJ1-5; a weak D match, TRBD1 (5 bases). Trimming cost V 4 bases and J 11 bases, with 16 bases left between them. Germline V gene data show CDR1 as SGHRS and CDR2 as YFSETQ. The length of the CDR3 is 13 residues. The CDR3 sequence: CASSQDSRDAQHF. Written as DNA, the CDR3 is TGCGCCAGCAGCCAAGATTCCCGGGACGCCCAGCATTTT.

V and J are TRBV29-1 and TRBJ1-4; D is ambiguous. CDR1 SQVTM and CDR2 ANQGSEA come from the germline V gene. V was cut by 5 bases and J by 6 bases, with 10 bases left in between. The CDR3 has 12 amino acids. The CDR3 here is CSVQPGYEKLFF. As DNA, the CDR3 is TGCAGCGTTCAACCGGGATATGAAAAACTGTTTTTT.

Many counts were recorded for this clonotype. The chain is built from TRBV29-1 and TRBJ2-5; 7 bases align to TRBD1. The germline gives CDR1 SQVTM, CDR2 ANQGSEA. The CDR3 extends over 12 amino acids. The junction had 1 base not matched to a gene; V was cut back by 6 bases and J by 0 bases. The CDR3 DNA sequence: TGCAGCGTGGACAGGTACCAAGAGACCCAGTACTTC. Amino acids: CSVDRYQETQYF.

CDR3 nucleotide sequence: TGTGCCAGCTTAGTTGGGACAGCACATTCACCCCTCCACTTT. This gives the protein CASLVGTAHSPLHF. The genes are TRBV25-1 and TRBJ1-6, with 7 bases that match TRBD1. The J segment lost 8 bases and the V segment lost 8 bases, leaving 9 bases of the junction unmatched. Germline CDR1 reads MGHDK; CDR2 reads SYGVNS. CDR3 length: 14 amino acids. Using reference TRBV25-1 and TRBJ1-6 for the parts outside the CDR3, the full variable domain is EADIYQTPRYLVIGTGKKITLECSQTMGHDKMYWYQQDPGMELHLIHYSYGVNSTEKGDLSSESTVSRIRTEHFPLTLESARPSHTSQYLCASLVGTAHSPLHFGNGTRLTVT.

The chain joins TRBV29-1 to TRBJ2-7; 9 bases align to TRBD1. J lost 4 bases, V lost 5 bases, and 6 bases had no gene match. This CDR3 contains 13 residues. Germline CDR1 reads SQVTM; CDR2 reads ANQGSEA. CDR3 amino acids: CSVKNDRGYEQYF. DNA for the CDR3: TGCAGCGTTAAGAATGACAGGGGGTACGAGCAGTACTTC.

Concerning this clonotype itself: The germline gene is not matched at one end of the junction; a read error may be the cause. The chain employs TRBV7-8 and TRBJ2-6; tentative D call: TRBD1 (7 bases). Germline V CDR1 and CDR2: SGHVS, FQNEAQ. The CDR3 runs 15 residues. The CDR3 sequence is CASSTRTGGGNVLTF. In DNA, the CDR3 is TGTGCCAGCAGTACCCGGACAGGAGGGGGCAACGTCCTGACTTTC.

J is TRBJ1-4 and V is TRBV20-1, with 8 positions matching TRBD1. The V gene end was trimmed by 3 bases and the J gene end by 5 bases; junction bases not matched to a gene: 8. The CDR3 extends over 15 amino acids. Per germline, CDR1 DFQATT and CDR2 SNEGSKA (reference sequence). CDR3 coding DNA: TGCAGTGCTAGGAGGTCCGGGACAGGCAATGAAAAACTGTTTTTT. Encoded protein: CSARRSGTGNEKLFF.

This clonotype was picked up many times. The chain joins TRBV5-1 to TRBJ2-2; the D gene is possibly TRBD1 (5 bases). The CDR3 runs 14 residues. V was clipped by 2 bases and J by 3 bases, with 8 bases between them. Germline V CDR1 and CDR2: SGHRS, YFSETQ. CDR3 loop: CASSFGRDTGELFF. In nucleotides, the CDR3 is TGCGCCAGCAGCTTCGGCAGGGACACCGGGGAGCTGTTTTTT.

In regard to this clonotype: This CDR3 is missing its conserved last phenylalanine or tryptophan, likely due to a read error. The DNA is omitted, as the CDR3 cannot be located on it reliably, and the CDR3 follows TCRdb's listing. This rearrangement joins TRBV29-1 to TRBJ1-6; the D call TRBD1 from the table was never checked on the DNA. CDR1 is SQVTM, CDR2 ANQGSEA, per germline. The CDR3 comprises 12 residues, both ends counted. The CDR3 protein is CSAGDTNSPLCL.